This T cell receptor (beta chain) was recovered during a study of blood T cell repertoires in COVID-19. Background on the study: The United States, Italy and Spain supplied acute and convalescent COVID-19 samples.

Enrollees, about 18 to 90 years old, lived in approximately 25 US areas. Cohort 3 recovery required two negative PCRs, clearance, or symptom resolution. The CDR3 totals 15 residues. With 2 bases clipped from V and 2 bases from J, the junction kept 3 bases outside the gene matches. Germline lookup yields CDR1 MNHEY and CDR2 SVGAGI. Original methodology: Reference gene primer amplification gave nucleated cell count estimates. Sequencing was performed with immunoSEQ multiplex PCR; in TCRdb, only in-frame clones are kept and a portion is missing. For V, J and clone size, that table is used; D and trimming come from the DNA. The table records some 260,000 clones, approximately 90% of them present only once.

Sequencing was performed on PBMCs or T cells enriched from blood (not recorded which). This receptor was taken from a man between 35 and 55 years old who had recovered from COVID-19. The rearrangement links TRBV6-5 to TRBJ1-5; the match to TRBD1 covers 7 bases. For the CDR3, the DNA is TGTGCCAGCAGTTACAAGGGGGCAGGCAATCAGCCCCAGCATTTT. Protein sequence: CASSYKGAGNQPQHF.